This is a list of T cell receptor beta chains from one sample in a study of blood T cell repertoires in COVID-19. This table comes from immunoSEQ multiplex PCR, and its TCRdb copy is limited to in-frame clones, with some not included. The table has approximately 220,000 clones, 83% seen once. The sequenced material came from PBMCs or T cells enriched from blood (not recorded which). These receptors came from a woman aged 45-60 years who had been exposed to COVID-19. The CDR3 runs from the conserved cysteine through the conserved F or W. A D gene is named only where the DNA matches it firmly. Some rows have no size entry. The others give once, few or many, or a class for an expanded clone.

J: TRBJ1-2; size: NA; V: TRBV6-1; D: NA; DNA: TGTGCCAGCAGTGAATGGCGGGGGGAAGCCTATGGCTACACCTTC; CDR3: CASSEWRGEAYGYTF
J: TRBJ1-2; size: NA; V: TRBV27; D: TRBD1; DNA: TGTGCCAGCAGTCGGGAGCGGGGACAGGTGGAATCCACCTATGGCTACACCTTC; CDR3: CASSRERGQVESTYGYTF
J: TRBJ1-1; size: NA; V: TRBV19; D: TRBD1; DNA: TGTGCCAGTAGTGTCAGACAGGGTGGATTCGAAGCTTTCTTT; CDR3: CASSVRQGGFEAFF
J: TRBJ1-6; size: NA; V: TRBV19; D: TRBD1; DNA: TGTGCCTCGACAGGGGAATCCTATAATTCACCCCTCCACTTT; CDR3: CASTGESYNSPLHF
J: TRBJ2-5; size: once; V: TRBV2; D: NA; DNA: TGTGCCAGCAGTGTACCAATTCGAGAGGGCCAGTACTTC; CDR3: CASSVPIREGQYF
J: TRBJ2-7; size: few; V: TRBV9; D: NA; DNA: TGTGCCAGCAGCGTAGCTCCATGGAGCTCCTACGAGCAGTACTTC; CDR3: CASSVAPWSSYEQYF
J: TRBJ1-1; size: NA; V: TRBV28; D: NA; DNA: TGTGCCAGCTGCCGGGGGATGAACACTGAAGCTTTCTTT; CDR3: CASCRGMNTEAFF
J: TRBJ1-2; size: NA; V: TRBV3-1/TRBV3-2; D: NA; DNA: TGTGCCAGCAGCAACCGGGCCTCGGGGGATGGCTACACCTTC; CDR3: CASSNRASGDGYTF
J: TRBJ2-1; size: NA; V: TRBV5-1; D: NA; DNA: TGCGCCAGCTCTCTTAGGAGCTACAATGAGCAGTTCTTC; CDR3: CASSLRSYNEQFF
J: TRBJ2-7; size: NA; V: TRBV11-2; D: TRBD2; DNA: TGTGCCAGCAGCTCCACTAGCGGGGGGGCCTACGAGCAGTACTTC; CDR3: CASSSTSGGAYEQYF
J: TRBJ1-1; size: NA; V: TRBV4-1; D: NA; DNA: TGCGCCAGCAGCCGGGGGGACACTGAAGCTTTCTTT; CDR3: CASSRGDTEAFF
J: TRBJ2-5; size: NA; V: TRBV30; D: TRBD2; DNA: TGTGCCTGGAGTGTACTAGCGCAAGAGACCCAGTACTTC; CDR3: CAWSVLAQETQYF
J: TRBJ2-1; size: once; V: TRBV10-2; D: TRBD2; DNA: TGCGCCAGCAGTAGCTCCCTAGCGGGGGCGAATGAGCAGTTCTTC; CDR3: CASSSSLAGANEQFF
J: TRBJ1-3; size: NA; V: TRBV13; D: NA; DNA: TGTGCCAGCAGCCCTTCTGGAAACACCATATATTTT; CDR3: CASSPSGNTIYF
J: TRBJ2-7; size: many; V: TRBV3-1/TRBV3-2; D: NA; DNA: TGTGCCAGCAGCCGAGGGGGATACGAGCAGTACTTC; CDR3: CASSRGGYEQYF
J: TRBJ2-7; size: NA; V: TRBV19; D: TRBD1; DNA: TGTGCCAGTAGTCTAGAGGGACAGGGGGCCTACGAGCAGTACTTC; CDR3: CASSLEGQGAYEQYF